The text below deals with one T cell receptor (beta chain). Its cognate antigen is unknown. The data were taken from a study of cytomegalovirus exposure and HLA in healthy donors. Notes on the study in general: Reported findings show TCR beta sequences accurately forecast HLA-A and HLA-B alleles in most subjects. Three chains linked to CMV were shown in vitro to be specific for CMV antigens.

The PCR ran on 60 Vbeta and 13 Jbeta primers. Method: immunoSEQ multiplex PCR; TCRdb's copy keeps in-frame clones and lacks some. Here the sample spans some 170,000 clones, 65% to 75% being singletons. CDR1 is DFQATT and CDR2 is SNEGSKA in the germline V gene (reference sequence). Trimming left V 6 bases short and J 10 bases short, with 15 bases between. This CDR3 is built from 11 residues. This TCR derives from a human donor in good health. Source material: PBMCs. The chain is built from TRBV20-1 and TRBJ1-1; a weak D match, TRBD1 (5 bases). The CDR3 loop reads CSATPVGRAFF. The CDR3 region has the DNA TGCAGTGCAACCCCCGTGGGGCGAGCTTTCTTT.